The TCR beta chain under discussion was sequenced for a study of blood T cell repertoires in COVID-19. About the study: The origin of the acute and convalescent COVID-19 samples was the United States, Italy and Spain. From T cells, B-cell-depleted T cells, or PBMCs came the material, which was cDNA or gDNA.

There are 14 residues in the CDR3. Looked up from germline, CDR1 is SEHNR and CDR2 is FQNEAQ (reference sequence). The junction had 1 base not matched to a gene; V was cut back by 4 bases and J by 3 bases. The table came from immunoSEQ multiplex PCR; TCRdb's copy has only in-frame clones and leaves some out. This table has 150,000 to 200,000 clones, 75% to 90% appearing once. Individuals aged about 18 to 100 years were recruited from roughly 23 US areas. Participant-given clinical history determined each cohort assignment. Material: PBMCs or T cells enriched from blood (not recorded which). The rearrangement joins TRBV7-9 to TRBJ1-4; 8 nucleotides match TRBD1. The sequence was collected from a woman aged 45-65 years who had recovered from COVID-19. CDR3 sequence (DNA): TGTGCCAGCAGCTACAGGGGGGCTAATGAAAAACTGTTTTTT. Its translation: CASSYRGANEKLFF.